One sample yielded the 2 T cell receptor beta chains listed below, sequenced in a study of blood T cell repertoires in COVID-19 (dated by TCRdb to 2018 to 2021). Receptors were amplified or captured by the immunoSEQ multiplex PCR assay. TCRdb mirrors the immuneACCESS table, restricted to in-frame sequences. Some clones are absent from its copies; in checked studies, under half trace to an unresolved V gene, and the reason for the others is unknown. This sample has some 500,000 clones in its table, and roughly 90% of those were observed once. The top ten clones comprise less than 2% of the sample. Sequenced input: PBMCs or T cells enriched from blood (not recorded which). Receptor source: a woman aged 40 to 50 who had recovered from COVID-19.

The CDR3 spells CASSPLETQYF. CDR3 in DNA: TGTGCCAGCAGCCCCTTAGAGACCCAGTACTTC. The rearrangement uses TRBV7-8 and TRBJ2-5; D gene ambiguous. The CDR3 consists of 11 residues. Trimming left V 5 bases short and J 4 bases short, with 5 bases between. The germline gives CDR1 SGHVS, CDR2 FQNEAQ.

The rearrangement uses TRBV15 and TRBJ1-6; 10 bases map to TRBD1. Germline CDR1 LNHNV, CDR2 YYDKDF (reference sequence). The CDR3 loop spans 14 amino acids. J was trimmed by 8 bases and V by 5 bases; bases with no gene match: 3. CDR3 loop: CATSRGQGHSPLHF. DNA of the CDR3: TGTGCCACCAGCCGGGGACAGGGGCATTCACCCCTCCACTTT. Full variable domain (rest looked up from reference TRBV15 and TRBJ1-6): DAMVIQNPRYQVTQFGKPVTLSCSQTLNHNVMYWYQQKSSQAPKLLFHYYDKDFNNEADTPDNFQSRRPNTSFCFLDIRSPGLGDTAMYLCATSRGQGHSPLHFGNGTRLTVT.